Listed here are 20 T cell receptor beta chains from one sample, sequenced in a study of cytomegalovirus exposure and HLA in healthy donors. PCR involved 60 Vbeta and 13 Jbeta primers. TCRdb keeps only in-frame clones here, not all; method: immunoSEQ multiplex PCR. Of some 180,000 clones detected, about 76% appear once; the ten largest clones hold about 5.4%. Material for sequencing was PBMCs. These receptors came from a woman aged 18 to 35 in good health and CMV-seropositive.

CDR3 amino acids: CASVRGSSGDYTF. Written as DNA, the CDR3 is TGTGCCAGCGTACGAGGGTCATCGGGGGACTACACCTTC. The rearrangement uses TRBV6-5 and TRBJ1-2, with D possibly matching TRBD1 (5 bases). CDR3 length: 13 amino acids. Trimming pared 8 bases from V and 10 bases from J, leaving 20 bases between. Germline V CDR1 and CDR2: MNHEY, SVGAGI.

This clone was recorded a few times. The rearrangement uses TRBV7-2 and TRBJ2-5, with 8 bases lining up with TRBD2. The CDR3 totals 16 residues. Germline V CDR1 and CDR2: SGHTA, FQGNSA. Trimming took 1 base from V and 2 from J; bases not matched to a gene: 6. The CDR3 protein is CASSLGSGAFQETQYF. For the CDR3, the DNA is TGTGCCAGCAGCTTAGGTAGCGGGGCCTTTCAAGAGACCCAGTACTTC.

This clone came up a few times. The V and J genes are TRBV5-1 and TRBJ2-1; D gene ambiguous. CDR1 and CDR2 from the germline V gene are SGHRS and YFSETQ. CDR3 length equals 14 residues. Trimming pared 4 bases from V and 2 bases from J, leaving 10 bases between. As DNA, the CDR3 is TGCGCCAGCAGCCTTGAGAATCCCTACAATGAGCAGTTCTTC. Translation gives CASSLENPYNEQFF.

A few counts support this clone. The rearrangement uses TRBV13 and TRBJ1-2; a weak D match, TRBD1 (5 bases). Trimming pared 0 bases from V and 0 bases from J, leaving 14 bases between. The CDR3 has 17 residues. Germline V lookup: CDR1 PRHDT, CDR2 FYEKMQ (reference sequence). The CDR3, as DNA: TGTGCCAGCAGCTTAGGCCTAAGGGGCAGCTCTAACTATGGCTACACCTTC. Translating it yields CASSLGLRGSSNYGYTF.

This chain connects TRBV7-9 to TRBJ2-5; weak D call: TRBD2 (6 bases). The last part of the DNA fits TRBJ2-7 better; the J call may be wrong. CDR1 is SEHNR, CDR2 FQNEAQ, per germline (reference sequence). The CDR3 runs to 13 residues. The CDR3 reads CASRAGSSYEQYF. The CDR3 nucleotides read TGTGCCAGCCGTGCGGGGAGCTCCTACGAGCAGTACTTC.

This chain uses TRBV9 with TRBJ1-2, with D unresolved. Trimming took 0 bases from V and 4 from J, leaving 10 bases between them. This CDR3 has 14 amino acids. Germline-derived CDR1 and CDR2 are SGDLS and YYNGEE. The CDR3 sequence is CASSVAGGAYGYTF. Here the CDR3 DNA reads TGTGCCAGCAGCGTAGCCGGCGGCGCCTATGGCTACACCTTC.

This chain joins TRBV29-1 and TRBJ2-5, with D possibly being TRBD2 (6 bases). This CDR3 is built from 14 residues. From germline, CDR1 is SQVTM and CDR2 ANQGSEA. Deletions cut 0 bases from V and 7 bases from J, with 15 bases between. CDR3: CSVEEVPFSGTQYF. Here the CDR3 DNA reads TGCAGCGTTGAAGAGGTCCCGTTTAGCGGGACCCAGTACTTC.

The V gene is TRBV2, the J gene TRBJ1-2, with TRBD1 matching over 7 bases. CDR1 is SNHLY, CDR2 FYNNEI, per germline. With V trimmed by 3 bases and J by 1 base, 14 bases remained unmatched. This CDR3 region has 18 residues. This CDR3 is CASSDFFEGAGYNYGYTF. CDR3 bases: TGTGCCAGCAGTGACTTTTTCGAGGGGGCAGGATATAACTATGGCTACACCTTC.

This clone has only a few counts. V and J are TRBV2 and TRBJ1-1, with D uncertain. Trimming shortened V by 4 bases and J by 0 bases, and 6 bases separated the two germline ends. The CDR3 consists of 13 residues. Germline CDR1 SNHLY, CDR2 FYNNEI. The CDR3 protein is CASSGQVNTEAFF. CDR3 in DNA: TGTGCCAGCAGTGGGCAAGTGAACACTGAAGCTTTCTTT.

This clone was found a few times. The gene calls are TRBV2 and TRBJ1-5; D is possibly TRBD1 (6 bases). This CDR3 has 14 amino acids. Germline V CDR1 and CDR2: SNHLY, FYNNEI. The V and J ends lost 1 base and 5 bases respectively, with 9 bases between them. The CDR3 DNA follows: TGTGCCAGCAGTGAAGGGGACACGTATCAGCCCCAGCATTTT. It encodes CASSEGDTYQPQHF.

The V gene is TRBV5-4, the J gene TRBJ1-4; 9 bases agree with TRBD1. V was clipped by 4 bases and J by 0 bases; unmatched bases: 4. The V gene's germline CDR1 is SGHNT and CDR2 YYREEE (reference sequence). The CDR3 has 16 amino acids. Here the CDR3 DNA reads TGTGCCAGCAGCATCGGGACAGGGACAACTAATGAAAAACTGTTTTTT. It encodes CASSIGTGTTNEKLFF. The variable domain in full, with the rest retrieved from reference TRBV5-4 and TRBJ1-4, is ETGVTQSPTHLIKTRGQQVTLRCSSQSGHNTVSWYQQALGQGPQFIFQYYREEENGRGNFPPRFSGLQFPNYSSELNVNALELDDSALYLCASSIGTGTTNEKLFFGSGTQLSVL.

V gene TRBV5-1 combines with J gene TRBJ2-7; TRBD1 aligns across 8 bases. The CDR3 is made up of 13 amino acids. CDR1 SGHRS and CDR2 YFSETQ come from the germline V gene. V trimming: 5 bases; J trimming: 1 base; junction bases outside the gene matches: 2. Here the CDR3 reads CASRGTGSYEQYF. CDR3 in DNA: TGCGCCAGCAGGGGGACAGGATCCTACGAGCAGTACTTC.

The chain links TRBV14 to TRBJ2-2, with D possibly being TRBD2 (5 bases). Per germline, CDR1 SGHDN and CDR2 FVKESK. This CDR3 is built from 16 residues. Trimming removed 5 bases from V and 0 bases from J, with 13 bases in between. The CDR3 region has the DNA TGTGCCAGCAGCTCTAGTAGCGCTCCGAACACCGGGGAGCTGTTTTTT. Translation gives CASSSSSAPNTGELFF. The variable domain in full, completed from reference TRBV14 and TRBJ2-2, reads EAGVTQFPSHSVIEKGQTVTLRCDPISGHDNLYWYRRVMGKEIKFLLHFVKESKQDESGMPNNRFLAERTGGTYSTLKVQPAELEDSGVYFCASSSSSAPNTGELFFGEGSRLTVL.

This chain connects TRBV4-3 to TRBJ1-2; 12 bases align to TRBD1. Looked up from germline, CDR1 is LGHNA and CDR2 is YSLEER. Germline trimming cut 0 bases from V and 6 bases from J; bases unmatched to any gene: 8. This CDR3 spans 17 amino acids. The CDR3 loop is CASSQDLGDRGRNGYTF. In nucleotides, the CDR3 is TGCGCCAGCAGCCAAGATCTGGGGGACAGGGGGCGGAATGGCTACACCTTC.

This clone was seen a handful of times. The rearrangement uses TRBV18 and TRBJ2-7; 10 nucleotides line up with TRBD2. Germline CDR1 KGHSH, CDR2 LQKENI. The CDR3 totals 17 residues. Trimming took 2 bases from V and 0 from J; bases not matched to a gene: 7. The CDR3 loop is CASSPVSLAGYSYEQYF. The CDR3 DNA is TGTGCCAGCTCACCAGTTTCACTAGCGGGGTACTCCTACGAGCAGTACTTC.

The chain recombines TRBV5-1 with TRBJ2-1, with 9 bases aligning to TRBD2. J lost 5 bases, V lost 5 bases, and 8 bases had no gene match. Germline values: CDR1 SGHRS, CDR2 YFSETQ. The CDR3 covers 15 residues. CDR3 region: CASRMATSGNNEQFF. CDR3 nucleotide sequence: TGCGCCAGCAGGATGGCGACTAGCGGAAACAATGAGCAGTTCTTC.

The chain links TRBV7-6 to TRBJ1-2; TRBD1 matches 8 bases. With 5 bases clipped from V and 1 base from J, the junction kept 6 bases outside the gene matches. Germline CDR1 reads SGHVS; CDR2 reads FNYEAQ. This CDR3 comprises 15 residues. The chain's CDR3 is CASSPRTGINYGYTF. CDR3 nucleotides: TGTGCCAGCAGCCCGCGGACAGGGATTAACTATGGCTACACCTTC.

The chain employs TRBV29-1 and TRBJ1-1; D remains unclear. V was trimmed by 6 bases and J by 6 bases, leaving 17 bases between them. The length of the CDR3 is 13 residues. Germline values: CDR1 SQVTM, CDR2 ANQGSEA. Written as DNA, the CDR3 is TGCAGCGTCCCGGACTCCCGAGCGGCTGAAGCTTTCTTT. It encodes CSVPDSRAAEAFF.

The chain employs TRBV5-4 and TRBJ2-2; 7 nucleotides match TRBD1. The CDR3 runs 12 residues. Germline trimming cut 4 bases from V and 11 bases from J; bases unmatched to any gene: 5. Per the germline V gene, CDR1 is SGHNT and CDR2 is YYREEE (reference sequence). The CDR3 DNA reads as TGTGCCAGCAGCATAGGGGGCGTAGAGCTGTTTTTT. It codes for CASSIGGVELFF.

This clone came up a few times. J is TRBJ2-7 and V is TRBV2; 9 nucleotides line up with TRBD2. Trimming took 2 bases from V and 5 from J; bases not matched to a gene: 10. The germline V gene encodes CDR1 SNHLY and CDR2 FYNNEI. The CDR3 spans 16 residues. This chain's CDR3 is CASSERASGVSDEQYF. In DNA, the CDR3 is TGTGCCAGCAGTGAAAGGGCTAGCGGGGTTTCGGACGAGCAGTACTTC.